Listed below are T cell receptor beta chains from one sample, sequenced in a study of blood T cell repertoires in COVID-19. Produced via immunoSEQ multiplex PCR; TCRdb's table is partial and in-frame only. This table has around 130,000 clones, about 74% appearing once. The sample was peripheral blood. All receptors come from a human donor in a cohort sampled during active COVID-19. Both conserved end residues are part of each CDR3. D genes are given only for firm matches. Some rows have no size entry. The others give once, few or many, or a class for an expanded clone.

.	15	.	TRBV6-6	TRBJ2-1	TGTGCCAGCAGTTTTTCGGGGAGCTCCTACAATGAGCAGTTCTTC	CASSFSGSSYNEQFF
.	15	.	TRBV30	TRBJ2-7	TGTGCCTGGAGTGTATCCAGCGGGCCTTCCTACGAGCAGTACTTC	CAWSVSSGPSYEQYF
.	15	.	TRBV14	TRBJ1-3	TGTGCCAGCAGCCAAGATTGGAGCTCTGGAAACACCATATATTTT	CASSQDWSSGNTIYF
.	15	.	TRBV6-1	TRBJ2-7	TGTGCCAGCAGTGAAATCCAGGGTCCCCCCTACGAGCAGTACTTC	CASSEIQGPPYEQYF
.	15	TRBD2	TRBV7-8	TRBJ2-7	TGTGCCAGCAGCTTAGAGCGGGAGGCCCCCCTCGAGCAGTACTTC	CASSLEREAPLEQYF
.	15	TRBD1	TRBV18	TRBJ1-5	TGTGCCAGCTCGCCAGGGACAGGGGCAGGACAGCCCCAGCATTTT	CASSPGTGAGQPQHF
.	14	.	TRBV7-9	TRBJ2-1	TGTGCCAGCAGCCTCGACAGCTCCTACAATGAGCAGTTCTTC	CASSLDSSYNEQFF
.	13	TRBD1	TRBV2	TRBJ2-5	TGTGCCAAAGGGACAGGTAATAGGAAGACCCAGTACTTC	CAKGTGNRKTQYF
.	14	TRBD1	TRBV25-1	TRBJ2-5	TGTGCCAGCAGTGAGGTCAGGGGGCAAGAGACCCAGTACTTC	CASSEVRGQETQYF
.	13	.	TRBV7-8	TRBJ2-7	TGTGCCAGCAGCCTCCGGGGAGTTAACGAGCAGTACTTC	CASSLRGVNEQYF
.	18	TRBD2	TRBV3-1/TRBV3-2	TRBJ2-7	TGTGCCAGCAGCCAAGAAGGGGAAGCGGGAGATCGGATGGACGAGCAGTACTTC	CASSQEGEAGDRMDEQYF
few	13	TRBD1	TRBV7-9	TRBJ1-2	TGTGCCAGCACCCCGGGACAGCTCTATGGCTACACCTTC	CASTPGQLYGYTF
.	15	TRBD1	TRBV4-1	TRBJ1-5	TGCGCCAGCAGCCCCGACAGGGGCGGGTATCAGCCCCAGCATTTT	CASSPDRGGYQPQHF
.	14	TRBD1	TRBV5-5	TRBJ2-7	TGTGCCAGCAGCTTCCCGACAGGGCAATACGAGCAGTACTTC	CASSFPTGQYEQYF
.	14	.	TRBV9	TRBJ1-2	TGTGCCAGCAGCGGGTCGCCCGCGGGTTGGGGGCCGACCTTC	CASSGSPAGWGPTF
.	16	.	TRBV28	TRBJ1-1	TGTGCCAGCAGTTTCCTCAACAGGAGACAAGGAACTGAAGCTTTCTTT	CASSFLNRRQGTEAFF
.	14	TRBD1	TRBV5-8	TRBJ1-5	TGTGCCAGCAGCTGGGGACAGGGAGGTCAGCCCCAGCATTTT	CASSWGQGGQPQHF
.	14	TRBD2	TRBV20-1	TRBJ2-7	TGCAGTGCTAGTGGGACTAGCGGGAGGTTGGAGCAGTACTTC	CSASGTSGRLEQYF
.	14	.	TRBV7-8	TRBJ2-7	TGTGCCAGCAGCTCCCCGACAGGCTCCTACGAGCAGTACTTC	CASSSPTGSYEQYF
few	12	.	TRBV19	TRBJ1-6	TGTGCCAGTAGTACCGGGAATTCACCCCTCCACTTT	CASSTGNSPLHF
.	14	.	TRBV7-2	TRBJ2-7	TGTGCCAGCAGCTTTCCCCCGAGCTCCTACGAGCAGTACTTC	CASSFPPSSYEQYF
.	16	.	TRBV7-9	TRBJ2-7	TGTGCCAGCAGCTTAAGTGTGGCGGTCGGCCTACGCGAGCAGTACTTC	CASSLSVAVGLREQYF
.	17	TRBD2	TRBV18	TRBJ2-7	TGTGCCAGCTCACTTCGGACTAGCGGGAGGGGGCCCTACGAGCAGTACTTC	CASSLRTSGRGPYEQYF
.	12	TRBD1	TRBV2	TRBJ1-1	TGTGCCAGCAGGGGGGACAGCGGCGGAGCTTTCTTT	CASRGDSGGAFF
.	14	.	TRBV7-9	TRBJ1-2	TGTGCCAGCAGCTTAACAATTGGGCCAGGGGGCTACACCTTC	CASSLTIGPGGYTF
.	11	.	TRBV19	TRBJ1-1	TGTGCCAGTAGTATTGGGGGCTCAGCTTTCTTT	CASSIGGSAFF
.	13	.	TRBV27	TRBJ1-1	TGTGCCAGCAGTTTATCAGGACTGCCTGAAGCTTTCTTT	CASSLSGLPEAFF
.	14	TRBD1	TRBV6-5	TRBJ1-5	TGTGCCAGCAGTCTCGGGACAGGAGGACAGCCCCAGCATTTT	CASSLGTGGQPQHF
.	15	.	TRBV6-5	TRBJ2-7	TGTGCCAGCAGGGCGCAGCCGAGGGATTCCTACGAGCAGTACTTC	CASRAQPRDSYEQYF
.	15	.	TRBV13	TRBJ1-1	TGTGCCAGCAGCTCCCTGGGGAGCTGGAACACTGAAGCTTTCTTT	CASSSLGSWNTEAFF
.	14	TRBD2	TRBV5-1	TRBJ2-7	TGCGCCAGCAGCGGGACTAGCGGCTTCGGGGAGCAGTACTTC	CASSGTSGFGEQYF
.	15	.	TRBV14	TRBJ2-1	TGTGCCAGCAGCTATTCCGGGACTCCCTACAATGAGCAGTTCTTC	CASSYSGTPYNEQFF
.	14	.	TRBV28	TRBJ1-1	TGTGCCAGCACCTTCGGTGGAGGGCGCACTGAAGCTTTCTTT	CASTFGGGRTEAFF
.	15	.	TRBV3-1/TRBV3-2	TRBJ2-5	TGTGCCAGCAGCCAAGCGGGACTGTCCCCGGAGACCCAGTACTTC	CASSQAGLSPETQYF
once	15	.	TRBV4-1	TRBJ1-2	TGCGCCAGCAGCCAGTGGAACAGGGCCAACTATGGCTACACCTTC	CASSQWNRANYGYTF
once	15	.	TRBV25-1	TRBJ2-3	.	CASSTSRGNTDTQYF
.	15	.	TRBV19	TRBJ2-7	TGTGCCAGTAGTATAGTCGGCAGCGGATTTAAACCGCAGTACTTC	CASSIVGSGFKPQYF
many	14	.	TRBV5-4	TRBJ1-1	TGTGCCAGCAGCACCAGCAGGGGACAAACCGAAGCTTTCTTT	CASSTSRGQTEAFF
.	16	.	TRBV4-1	TRBJ1-3	TGCGCCAGCAGCCAAGAAGGGGAACCCTCTGGAAACACCATATATTTT	CASSQEGEPSGNTIYF